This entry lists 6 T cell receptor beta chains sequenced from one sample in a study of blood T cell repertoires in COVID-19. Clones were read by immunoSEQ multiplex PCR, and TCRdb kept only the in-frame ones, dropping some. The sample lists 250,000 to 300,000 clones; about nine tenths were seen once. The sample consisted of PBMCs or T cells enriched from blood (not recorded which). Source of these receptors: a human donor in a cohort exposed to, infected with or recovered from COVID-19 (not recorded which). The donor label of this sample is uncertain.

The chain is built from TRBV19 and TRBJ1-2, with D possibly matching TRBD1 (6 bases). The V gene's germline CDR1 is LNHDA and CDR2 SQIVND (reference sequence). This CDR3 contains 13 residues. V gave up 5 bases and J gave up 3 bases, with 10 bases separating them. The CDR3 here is CASSYRAYYGYTF. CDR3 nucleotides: TGTGCCAGTAGTTACAGGGCCTACTATGGCTACACCTTC.

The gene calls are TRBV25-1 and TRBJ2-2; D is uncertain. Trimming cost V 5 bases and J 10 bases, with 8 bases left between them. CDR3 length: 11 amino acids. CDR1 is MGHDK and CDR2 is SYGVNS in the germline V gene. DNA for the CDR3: TGTGCCAGCAGTCAGTACGAGGAGCTGTTTTTT. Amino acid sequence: CASSQYEELFF.

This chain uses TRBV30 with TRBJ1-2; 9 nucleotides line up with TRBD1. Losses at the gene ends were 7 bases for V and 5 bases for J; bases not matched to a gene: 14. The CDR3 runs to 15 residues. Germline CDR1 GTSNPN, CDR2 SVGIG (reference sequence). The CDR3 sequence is CASRDVGQGLYGYTF. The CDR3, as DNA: TGTGCCTCGCGGGACGTGGGACAGGGACTATATGGCTACACCTTC.

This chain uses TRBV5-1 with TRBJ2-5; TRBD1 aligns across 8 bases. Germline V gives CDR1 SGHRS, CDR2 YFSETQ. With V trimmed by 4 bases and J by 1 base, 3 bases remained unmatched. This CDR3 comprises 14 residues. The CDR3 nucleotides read TGCGCCAGCAGCACTGGACAGGGCCAAGAGACCCAGTACTTC. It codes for CASSTGQGQETQYF.

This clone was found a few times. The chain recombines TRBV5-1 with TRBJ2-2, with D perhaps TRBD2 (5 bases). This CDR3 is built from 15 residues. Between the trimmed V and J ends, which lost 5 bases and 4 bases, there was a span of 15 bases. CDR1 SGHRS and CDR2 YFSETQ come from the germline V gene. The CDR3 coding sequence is TGCGCCAGCAGAGAACCCCGGGGTGGCACCGGGGAGCTGTTTTTT. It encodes CASREPRGGTGELFF.

CDR3 bases: TGTGCCACCAGTGAGTGGGACAGTCAGCCCCAGCATTTT. Its translation is CATSEWDSQPQHF. The chain employs TRBV24-1 and TRBJ1-5; TRBD1 matches 7 bases. With 4 bases clipped from V and 6 bases from J, the junction kept 2 bases outside the gene matches. The CDR3 runs 13 residues. Germline loops: CDR1 KGHDR, CDR2 SFDVKD.